The 32 T cell receptor beta chains given below trace back to one sample, sequenced in a study of glioma-infiltrating T cells after dendritic cell vaccination (TCRdb year 2016). Library prep was done by the immunoSEQ multiplex PCR assay. TCRdb retrieved this table from immuneACCESS and kept in-frame rearrangements only. Not all clones are present; in checked studies, unresolved V genes account for under half, and no reason is known for the remainder. This sample is represented by tens of thousands of clones; roughly 90% of them were singletons. Roughly 3.1% of the sample is held by the ten biggest clonotypes. Sequenced here: blood, sampled before dendritic cell vaccination. Receptor source: a human donor with glioblastoma.

The chain employs TRBV4-1 and TRBJ1-2; maybe TRBD1 (5 bases). Trimming removed 1 base from V and 2 bases from J, with 11 bases in between. Per the germline V gene, CDR1 is MGHRA and CDR2 is YSYEKL. This CDR3 has 15 amino acids. The CDR3 DNA sequence: TGCGCCAGCAGCCAAGCAACAGGAGGGAACTATGGCTACACCTTC. Encoded protein: CASSQATGGNYGYTF.

The chain employs TRBV6-1 and TRBJ2-1, with TRBD1 identical over 8 bases. J was trimmed by 0 bases and V by 8 bases; bases with no gene match: 6. The CDR3 is 15 residues long. Germline V gives CDR1 MNHNS, CDR2 SASEGT. The CDR3 sequence is CASGGTGSSYNEQFF. Here the CDR3 DNA reads TGTGCCAGCGGAGGGACAGGAAGCTCCTACAATGAGCAGTTCTTC.

CDR3 sequence: CASSPRTTFQETQYF. CDR3 coding DNA: TGTGCCAGCAGTCCAAGAACGACTTTTCAAGAGACCCAGTACTTC. This sequence joins TRBV6-5 and TRBJ2-5, with D unresolved. Trimming removed 5 bases from V and 2 bases from J, with 15 bases in between. Looked up from germline, CDR1 is MNHEY and CDR2 is SVGAGI. The CDR3 spans 15 residues.

V usage is TRBV6-4 and J usage is TRBJ1-4; D might be TRBD1 (5 bases). V was shortened by 5 bases and J by 2 bases, with 12 bases between the two germline ends. The germline V gene encodes CDR1 MRHNA and CDR2 SNTAGT. CDR3 length: 15 residues. The CDR3 DNA is TGTGCCAGCAGTCCCCACGGGGGGACTAATGAAAAACTGTTTTTT. Protein product: CASSPHGGTNEKLFF.

In the case of this clone: This CDR3 is also generated by other DNA sequences in the sample. The chain employs TRBV4-1 and TRBJ1-6, with TRBD1 matching over 8 bases. From germline, CDR1 is MGHRA and CDR2 YSYEKL. This CDR3 is built from 16 residues. The junction had 8 bases not matched to a gene; V was cut back by 0 bases and J by 10 bases. CDR3 nucleotide sequence: TGCGCCAGCAGCCAAGAAGGAAACAGGGGGAACTCACCCCTCCACTTT. It encodes CASSQEGNRGNSPLHF.

The genes are TRBV10-3 and TRBJ2-2; weak D call: TRBD1 (6 bases). The CDR3 is 16 residues long. Germline values: CDR1 ENHRY, CDR2 SYGVKD. The V gene lost 6 bases and the J gene lost 3 bases, with 17 bases spanning the gap. The CDR3 region has the DNA TGTGCCATCAGAGGGGGAGCAGACCTTTACACCGGGGAGCTGTTTTTT. Its translation is CAIRGGADLYTGELFF.

J is TRBJ1-5 and V is TRBV27, with D maybe TRBD1 (6 bases). Germline CDR1 is MNHEY and CDR2 is SMNVEV (reference sequence). V was clipped by 4 bases and J by 4 bases, with 8 bases between them. This CDR3 has 13 residues. The CDR3 sequence is CASSWTENQPQHF. CDR3 DNA sequence: TGTGCCAGCAGTTGGACAGAGAATCAGCCCCAGCATTTT.

The genes are TRBV6-1 and TRBJ1-2; D is uncertain. The CDR3 runs 12 residues. The germline V and J ends were trimmed by 2 bases and 3 bases, with 4 bases remaining between them. Germline assignment: CDR1 MNHNS and CDR2 SASEGT. The CDR3 DNA reads as TGTGCCAGCAGTGAAAACTACTATGGCTACACCTTC. Its translation is CASSENYYGYTF.

The chain links TRBV10-3 to TRBJ2-7, with 10 bases identical to TRBD1. In germline, CDR1 is ENHRY, CDR2 SYGVKD. The V segment lost 5 bases and the J segment 5 bases; nucleotides outside the gene matches: 6. This CDR3 has 14 amino acids. CDR3 DNA sequence: TGTGCCATCAGTCGGGACAGGGGCAAAGACGAGCAGTACTTC. This codes for CAISRDRGKDEQYF.

This clone was seen once. The chain recombines TRBV13 with TRBJ1-3, with D tentatively TRBD1 (6 bases). Germline V lookup: CDR1 PRHDT, CDR2 FYEKMQ (reference sequence). Trimming took 0 bases from V and 4 from J, leaving 13 bases between them. This CDR3 spans 16 amino acids. DNA of the CDR3: TGTGCCAGCAGCTTAGGGTGGACAGAGGAGGGAAACACCATATATTTT. Translation: CASSLGWTEEGNTIYF. The variable domain in full, completed from reference TRBV13 and TRBJ1-3, reads AAGVIQSPRHLIKEKRETATLKCYPIPRHDTVYWYQQGPGQDPQFLISFYEKMQSDKGSIPDRFSAQQFSDYHSELNMSSLELGDSALYFCASSLGWTEEGNTIYFGEGSWLTVV.

The rearrangement links TRBV4-1 to TRBJ2-7; no definite D call. CDR1 is MGHRA, CDR2 YSYEKL, per germline. There are 13 residues in the CDR3. Trimming took off 0 bases at V and 3 bases at J, with 6 bases between the two ends. CDR3 in amino acids: CASSQELVYEQYF. CDR3 coding DNA: TGCGCCAGCAGCCAAGAACTGGTCTACGAGCAGTACTTC.

The V call is TRBV15, the J call TRBJ2-7, with 14 nucleotides matching TRBD2. CDR3 length: 17 residues. In germline, CDR1 is LNHNV, CDR2 YYDKDF (reference sequence). The J segment lost 2 bases and the V segment lost 5 bases, leaving 8 bases of the junction unmatched. The CDR3 sequence is CATSAPGLAGEAYEQYF. The DNA for the CDR3 is TGTGCCACCAGCGCTCCGGGACTAGCGGGAGAGGCCTACGAGCAGTACTTC.

The chain is built from TRBV2 and TRBJ2-7; 8 bases align to TRBD1. The CDR3 spans 13 residues. Germline V gene data show CDR1 as SNHLY and CDR2 as FYNNEI. J gave up 7 bases and V 8 bases, and 10 bases lay outside the gene matches. The CDR3, as DNA: TGTGCCAGCGGGGGACAGGTTAGGGGGGAGCAGTACTTC. It encodes CASGGQVRGEQYF.

Remarks on this clone: The junction shows a germline mismatch at one end, possibly a read error. This CDR3 is also generated by other DNA sequences in the sample. The rearrangement links TRBV30 to TRBJ2-3, with 11 nucleotides matching TRBD2. CDR3 length: 15 residues. Germline V gene lookup returns CDR1 GTSNPN and CDR2 SVGIG (reference sequence). CDR3 in amino acids: CAWRFSGGGMDTQYF. The DNA of the CDR3 is TGTGCCTGGCGTTTTAGCGGGGGGGGGATGGATACACAGTATTTT.

This chain links TRBV5-1 with TRBJ1-4, with D possibly being TRBD1 (5 bases). This CDR3 is built from 15 residues. CDR1 SGHRS and CDR2 YFSETQ come from the germline V gene. V was shortened by 4 bases and J by 5 bases, with 15 bases between the two germline ends. The CDR3: CASSPGERLNEKLFF. The CDR3 nucleotides read TGCGCCAGCAGCCCGGGGGAACGGTTAAATGAAAAACTGTTTTTT.

The CDR3 loop is CASSRADGYTF. CDR3 in DNA: TGTGCCAGCAGCAGGGCGGATGGCTACACCTTC. The genes are TRBV25-1 and TRBJ1-2, with D tentatively TRBD1 (5 bases). Germline lookup yields CDR1 MGHDK and CDR2 SYGVNS. The CDR3 spans 11 residues. V was pared by 6 bases and J by 6 bases, with 8 bases between.

In the case of this clone: This CDR3 fails to terminate in the conserved phenylalanine or tryptophan, so it likely reflects a read error. The chain couples TRBV5-1 to TRBJ2-7; D gene ambiguous. There are 14 residues in the CDR3. Deletions cut 0 bases from V and 0 bases from J, with 7 bases between. In germline, CDR1 is SGHRS, CDR2 YFSETQ. Written as DNA, the CDR3 is TGCGCCAGCAGCTTGGGGCAGGTCTCCTACGAGCAGTACCTC. It is translated as CASSLGQVSYEQYL.

This clone was counted a single time. CDR3 sequence reads: CASSTQGGKQFF. CDR3 nucleotide sequence: TGCGCCAGCAGCACACAGGGGGGGAAACAGTTCTTC. The J gene is TRBJ2-1, the V gene TRBV10-1; D is possibly TRBD1 (8 bases). Trimming left V 6 bases short and J 13 bases short, with 16 bases between. The CDR3 sequence is 12 residues long. Germline V lookup: CDR1 WNHNN, CDR2 SYGVQD (reference sequence).

The chain joins TRBV9 to TRBJ2-5; 8 bases are a match to TRBD1. The CDR3 is 16 amino acids. CDR1 and CDR2 from the germline V gene are SGDLS and YYNGEE. With 3 bases clipped from V and 5 bases from J, the junction kept 12 bases outside the gene matches. In DNA, the CDR3 is TGTGCCAGCAGCGCAGGGGCCCAGACAGGGGCCGAGACCCAGTACTTC. Amino acid sequence: CASSAGAQTGAETQYF. The full variable domain, its missing parts supplied by reference TRBV9 and TRBJ2-5, is DSGVTQTPKHLITATGQRVTLRCSPRSGDLSVYWYQQSLDQGLQFLIQYYNGEERAKGNILERFSAQQFPDLHSELNLSSLELGDSALYFCASSAGAQTGAETQYFGPGTRLLVL.

This clone occurred a few times. The V gene is TRBV19, the J gene TRBJ1-2; D remains unclear. V was cut by 2 bases and J by 2 bases, with 12 bases left in between. CDR1 and CDR2 (germline): LNHDA, SQIVND (reference sequence). The CDR3 covers 15 residues. CDR3: CASSITPFWNYGYTF. For the CDR3, the DNA is TGTGCCAGTAGTATAACACCATTTTGGAACTATGGCTACACCTTC.

The J gene is TRBJ1-5, the V gene TRBV6-4, with a possible D match to TRBD1 (6 bases). The germline CDR1 and CDR2 sequences are MRHNA and SNTAGT. The CDR3 contains 14 residues. The V end was cut by 4 bases, the J end by 6 bases, with 13 bases between. CDR3 protein: CASSARTGIQPQHF. As DNA, the CDR3 is TGTGCCAGCAGTGCAAGAACAGGGATTCAGCCCCAGCATTTT.

V gene TRBV5-1 combines with J gene TRBJ2-2; 8 bases are a match to TRBD2. Losses at the gene ends were 2 bases for V and 4 bases for J; bases not matched to a gene: 10. Per germline, CDR1 SGHRS and CDR2 YFSETQ. This CDR3 is built from 17 residues. CDR3 protein: CASSLRPSGSSTGELFF. For the CDR3, the DNA is TGCGCCAGCAGCTTACGACCGAGCGGGAGTTCCACCGGGGAGCTGTTTTTT.

The chain joins TRBV9 to TRBJ2-1; no reliable D call. Germline V gene sequence: CDR1 SGDLS, CDR2 YYNGEE. The length of the CDR3 is 15 residues. Trimming stripped 0 bases from V and 4 bases from J, with 11 bases between. The CDR3 coding sequence is TGTGCCAGCAGCGTAGTTGATTCGACTTACAATGAGCAGTTCTTC. This gives the protein CASSVVDSTYNEQFF.

The chain recombines TRBV6-4 with TRBJ1-2; 7 bases align to TRBD1. Germline CDR1 reads MRHNA; CDR2 reads SNTAGT. There are 18 residues in the CDR3. Losses at the gene ends were 5 bases for V and 5 bases for J; bases not matched to a gene: 20. The CDR3: CASSYPWQGGAFRYGYTF. CDR3 nucleotide sequence: TGTGCCAGCAGTTACCCGTGGCAAGGGGGCGCTTTCAGGTATGGCTACACCTTC.

The V and J genes are TRBV7-9 and TRBJ1-5; D unclear. Trimming cost V 1 base and J 2 bases, with 6 bases left between them. Germline V gene data show CDR1 as SEHNR and CDR2 as FQNEAQ (reference sequence). This CDR3 has 14 amino acids. CDR3 loop: CASSLGEGNQPQHF. CDR3 nucleotide sequence: TGTGCCAGCAGCTTAGGGGAGGGCAATCAGCCCCAGCATTTT.

The chain carries TRBV5-1 and TRBJ2-3; TRBD1 aligns across 10 bases. Germline V gene sequence: CDR1 SGHRS, CDR2 YFSETQ. CDR3 length: 16 amino acids. The V segment lost 2 bases and the J segment 1 base; nucleotides outside the gene matches: 4. The CDR3 coding sequence is TGCGCCAGCAGCTTCGGACAGGGGGGTGGCACAGATACGCAGTATTTT. Translating gives CASSFGQGGGTDTQYF.

V is TRBV6-6 and J is TRBJ1-1; D is uncertain. The CDR3 loop spans 11 amino acids. Trimming shortened V by 6 bases and J by 6 bases, and 8 bases separated the two germline ends. CDR1 is MNHNY, CDR2 SVGAGI, per germline (reference sequence). The CDR3 sequence: CASSLAAEAFF. The CDR3 DNA is TGTGCCAGCAGCCTGGCAGCTGAAGCTTTCTTT.

V and J are TRBV5-1 and TRBJ2-5; 8 nucleotides match TRBD2. The DNA end lines up better with TRBJ2-7; the J call may be wrong. This CDR3 region has 13 residues. CDR1 is SGHRS and CDR2 is YFSETQ in the germline V gene. This CDR3 is CASTASGSYEQYF. The CDR3 DNA follows: TGCGCCAGCACCGCTAGCGGGTCCTACGAGCAGTACTTC.

A word on this clone: At one end, the junction sequence differs from germline, possibly due to a read error. J is TRBJ2-1 and V is TRBV29-1; 7 nucleotides agree with TRBD2. The CDR3 is 13 amino acids. The germline V gene encodes CDR1 SQVTM and CDR2 ANQGSEA. The CDR3 sequence is CSGEGGSYNEQFF. CDR3 nucleotide sequence: TGCAGCGGTGAAGGCGGGAGTTACAATGAGCAGTTCTTC.

The rearrangement joins TRBV9 to TRBJ2-7, with 7 bases lining up with TRBD1. The CDR3 consists of 15 residues. In germline, CDR1 is SGDLS, CDR2 YYNGEE. The ends lost 3 bases at V and 6 bases at J; junction bases unmatched: 12. CDR3 amino acids: CASSAGGQAASEQYF. CDR3 DNA sequence: TGTGCCAGCAGCGCAGGAGGACAGGCTGCCTCCGAGCAGTACTTC.

This clone was found once. Other DNA sequences in the sample encode the same CDR3. The CDR3 DNA reads TGTGCCAGCAGTCGACAGGGGTTGGATTCACCCCTCCACTTT. Its translation is CASSRQGLDSPLHF. This chain connects TRBV6-5 to TRBJ1-6; TRBD1 aligns across 8 bases. V lost 5 bases, J lost 8 bases, and 5 bases stayed unmatched. Per the germline V gene, CDR1 is MNHEY and CDR2 is SVGAGI. The CDR3 has 14 residues.

The chain carries TRBV28 and TRBJ1-5; 12 bases are a match to TRBD1. Germline assignment: CDR1 MDHEN and CDR2 SYDVKM. The CDR3 spans 14 residues. The junction had 3 bases not matched to a gene; V was cut back by 6 bases and J by 6 bases. The CDR3 DNA reads as TGTGCCAGCAGCGGGACAGGGGGCGGTCAGCCCCAGCATTTT. Amino acids: CASSGTGGGQPQHF.